The 3 T cell receptor beta chains presented below share a single source sample, sequenced in a study of blood T cell repertoires in COVID-19. Here immunoSEQ multiplex PCR was the method, and the copy in TCRdb shows in-frame clones only, minus some. Of over 400,000 clones in the sample, about 89% are singletons; the top ten hold 7.8%. The sample was peripheral blood. All receptors come from a woman aged 50 to 65 with COVID-19, enrolled during active disease.

The V call is TRBV6-5, the J call TRBJ1-2, with 7 nucleotides matching TRBD1. Per germline, CDR1 MNHEY and CDR2 SVGAGI. The length of the CDR3 is 13 residues. V gave up 7 bases and J gave up 3 bases; unmatched junction bases: 5. The CDR3 protein is CASTDRAHYGYTF. As DNA, the CDR3 is TGTGCCAGCACCGACAGGGCCCACTATGGCTACACCTTC.

This chain uses TRBV6-5 with TRBJ1-3, with TRBD1 matching over 7 bases. Trimming took 6 bases from V and 7 from J; bases not matched to a gene: 12. This CDR3 contains 15 residues. CDR1 is MNHEY and CDR2 is SVGAGI in the germline V gene. Here the CDR3 reads CASSPQDDRVNTIYF. The CDR3 coding sequence is TGTGCCAGCAGCCCACAAGACGACAGGGTCAACACCATATATTTT.

This chain uses TRBV13 with TRBJ1-1; 8 bases match TRBD1. The CDR3 totals 15 residues. The ends lost 7 bases at V and 3 bases at J; junction bases unmatched: 10. Germline CDR1 and CDR2: PRHDT and FYEKMQ (reference sequence). CDR3 protein: CASTVGQGSYTEAFF. The CDR3 DNA reads as TGTGCCAGCACCGTCGGACAGGGTTCATACACTGAAGCTTTCTTT.